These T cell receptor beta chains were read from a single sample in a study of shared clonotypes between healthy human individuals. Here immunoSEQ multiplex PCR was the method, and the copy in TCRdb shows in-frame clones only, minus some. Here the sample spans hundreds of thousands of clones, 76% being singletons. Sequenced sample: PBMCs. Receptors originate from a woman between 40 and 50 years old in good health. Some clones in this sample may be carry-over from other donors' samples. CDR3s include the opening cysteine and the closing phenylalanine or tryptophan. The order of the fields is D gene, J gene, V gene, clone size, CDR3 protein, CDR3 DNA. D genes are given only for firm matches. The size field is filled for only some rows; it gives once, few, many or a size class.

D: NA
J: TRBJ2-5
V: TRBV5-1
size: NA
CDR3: CASSLTPGWSQYF
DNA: TGCGCCAGCAGCTTGACCCCCGGGTGGTCCCAGTACTTC

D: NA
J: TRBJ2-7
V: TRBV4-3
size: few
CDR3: CASSQVLGTYEQYF
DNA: TGCGCCAGCAGCCAAGTACTGGGGACCTACGAGCAGTACTTC

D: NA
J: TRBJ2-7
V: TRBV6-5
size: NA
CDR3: CASSYSKGGYEQYF
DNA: TGTGCCAGCAGTTACTCGAAGGGGGGCTACGAGCAGTACTTC

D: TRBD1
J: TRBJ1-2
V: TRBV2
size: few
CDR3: CASSVGQGAGYTF
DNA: TGTGCCAGCAGTGTTGGACAGGGGGCTGGCTACACCTTC

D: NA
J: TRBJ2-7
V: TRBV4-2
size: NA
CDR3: CASSQAERNLYEQYF
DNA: TGTGCCAGCAGCCAAGCCGAGCGGAACTTGTACGAGCAGTACTTC

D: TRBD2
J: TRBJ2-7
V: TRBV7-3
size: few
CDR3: CASSWREGYEQYF
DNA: TGTGCCAGCAGCTGGCGGGAGGGGTACGAGCAGTACTTC

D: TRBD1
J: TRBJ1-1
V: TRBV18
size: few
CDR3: CASSPPGGTGLNTEAFF
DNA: TGTGCCAGCTCACCACCGGGAGGGACAGGGTTGAACACTGAAGCTTTCTTT

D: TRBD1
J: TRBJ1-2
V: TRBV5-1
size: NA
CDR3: CASSLGDRGTNYGYTF
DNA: TGCGCCAGCAGCTTGGGGGACAGGGGGACTAACTATGGCTACACCTTC

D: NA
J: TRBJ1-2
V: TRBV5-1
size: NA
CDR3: CASSGRGARRELTNYGYTF
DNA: TGCGCCAGCAGCGGGAGGGGGGCCCGACGCGAACTAACTAACTATGGCTACACCTTC

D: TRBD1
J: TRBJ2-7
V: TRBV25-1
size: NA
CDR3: CASSELGTGSHEQYF
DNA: TGTGCCAGCAGTGAATTGGGGACAGGGTCGCACGAGCAGTACTTC

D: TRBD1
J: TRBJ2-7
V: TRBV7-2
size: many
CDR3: CASSPGQGRPYEQYF
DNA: TGTGCCAGCAGCCCAGGACAGGGCCGTCCCTACGAGCAGTACTTC

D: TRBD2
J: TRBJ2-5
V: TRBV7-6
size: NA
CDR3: CASSLTSGREETQYF
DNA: TGTGCCAGCAGCCTGACTAGCGGGAGGGAAGAGACCCAGTACTTC

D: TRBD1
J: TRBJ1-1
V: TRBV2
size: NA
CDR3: CASSQDRVSGTEAFF
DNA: TGTGCCAGCAGCCAGGACAGGGTATCGGGCACTGAAGCTTTCTTT

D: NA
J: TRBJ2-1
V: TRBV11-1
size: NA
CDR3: CASTPTSSYNEQFF
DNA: TGTGCCAGTACCCCCACTAGCTCCTACAATGAGCAGTTCTTC

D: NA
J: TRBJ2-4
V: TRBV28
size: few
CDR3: CASSSSDRLQNIQYF
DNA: TGTGCCAGCAGTTCTTCCGACAGATTACAAAACATTCAGTACTTC

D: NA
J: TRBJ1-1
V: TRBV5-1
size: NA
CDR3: CASSLWTEDAVAFF
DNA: TGCGCCAGCAGCTTGTGGACCGAGGACGCGGTAGCTTTCTTT

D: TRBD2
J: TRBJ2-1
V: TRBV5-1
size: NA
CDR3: CASSSSPLAGSGGEQFF
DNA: TGCGCCAGCAGCTCATCCCCACTAGCGGGATCCGGTGGGGAGCAGTTCTTC

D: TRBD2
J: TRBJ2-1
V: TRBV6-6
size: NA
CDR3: CASSSGYFEEQFF
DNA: TGTGCCAGTTCTAGCGGTTACTTTGAAGAGCAGTTCTTC

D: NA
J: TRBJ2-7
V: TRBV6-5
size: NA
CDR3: CASSYTSGLPYEQYF
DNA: TGTGCCAGCAGTTACACATCTGGACTTCCCTACGAGCAGTACTTC

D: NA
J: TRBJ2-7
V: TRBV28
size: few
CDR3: CASSAPGRAPGESMNF
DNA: TGTGCCAGCAGTGCACCTGGACGGGCCCCGGGAGAGAGCATGAACTTC

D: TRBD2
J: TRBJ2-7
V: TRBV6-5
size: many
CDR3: CASSSLAGGQDEQYF
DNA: TGTGCCAGCAGTTCCCTAGCGGGAGGGCAGGACGAGCAGTACTTC

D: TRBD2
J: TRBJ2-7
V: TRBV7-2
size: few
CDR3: CASTGGRTYEQYF
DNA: TGTGCCAGCACAGGCGGGAGAACCTACGAGCAGTACTTC

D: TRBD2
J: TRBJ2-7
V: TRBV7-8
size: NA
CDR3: CASSRGSTYEQYF
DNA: TGTGCCAGCAGCCGCGGGAGTACCTACGAGCAGTACTTC

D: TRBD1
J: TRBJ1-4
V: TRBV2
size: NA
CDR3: CASRAIGGGGEKLFF
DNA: TGTGCCAGCAGGGCCATAGGGGGCGGAGGTGAAAAACTGTTTTTT

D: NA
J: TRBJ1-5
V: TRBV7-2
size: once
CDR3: CASSDQDGNQPQHF
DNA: TGTGCCAGCAGCGACCAGGATGGCAATCAGCCCCAGCATTTT

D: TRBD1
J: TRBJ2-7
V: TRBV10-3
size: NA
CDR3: CAISQTGTGLYEQYF
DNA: TGTGCCATCAGTCAAACCGGGACAGGGCTATACGAGCAGTACTTC

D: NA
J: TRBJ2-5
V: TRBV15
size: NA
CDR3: CATSRDREKETQYF
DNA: TGTGCCACCAGCAGAGACAGGGAAAAAGAGACCCAGTACTTC

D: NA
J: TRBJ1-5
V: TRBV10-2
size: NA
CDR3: CASGGTGRNQPQHF
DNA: TGCGCCAGCGGAGGAACAGGACGTAATCAGCCCCAGCATTTT

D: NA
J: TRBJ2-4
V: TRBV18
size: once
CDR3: CASSPQVGESLQYF
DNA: TGTGCCAGCTCACCCCAGGTAGGGGAGTCCCTTCAGTACTTC

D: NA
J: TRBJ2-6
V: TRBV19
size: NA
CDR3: CASSSSVVGTGANVLTF
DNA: TGTGCCAGTAGTTCATCGGTAGTTGGAACTGGGGCCAACGTCCTGACTTTC

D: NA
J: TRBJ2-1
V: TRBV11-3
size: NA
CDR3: CASSLDPASYNEQFF
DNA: TGTGCCAGCAGCTTAGATCCGGCTAGCTACAATGAGCAGTTCTTC

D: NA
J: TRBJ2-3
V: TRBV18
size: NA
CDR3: CASSPGSSTDTQYF
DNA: TGTGCCAGCTCACCGGGTTCCAGCACAGATACGCAGTATTTT